Listed below are T cell receptor beta chains from one sample, sequenced in a study of beta chain features in type 1 diabetes. The assay was immunoSEQ multiplex PCR, and TCRdb's table has in-frame clones only and misses some. This table holds 160,000 or so clones, 63% found once. The sequencing sample was made of naive CD4+ T cells from blood. The receptors shown here come from a young man with type 1 diabetes. Both conserved end residues are part of each CDR3. Fields, in order: V gene, clone size, D gene, J gene, CDR3 protein, CDR3 DNA. A D gene is named only where the DNA matches it firmly. A row's size may be missing; if present it is once, few, many or a size class.

v_gene: TRBV7-9
abundance: few
d_gene: TRBD2
j_gene: TRBJ2-3
CDR3aa: CASSSGTSGSTDTQYF
CDR3nt: TGTGCCAGCAGTTCCGGGACTAGCGGCAGCACAGATACGCAGTATTTT

v_gene: TRBV30
abundance: .
d_gene: TRBD1
j_gene: TRBJ2-3
CDR3aa: CAWSVGTAPPSQYF
CDR3nt: TGTGCCTGGAGTGTTGGGACAGCCCCCCCTTCGCAGTATTTT

v_gene: TRBV5-1
abundance: .
d_gene: TRBD1
j_gene: TRBJ1-3
CDR3aa: CASSGGTVGNTIYF
CDR3nt: TGCGCCAGCAGCGGCGGGACAGTCGGAAACACCATATATTTT

v_gene: TRBV18
abundance: .
d_gene: .
j_gene: TRBJ2-3
CDR3aa: CASLAGADTDTQYF
CDR3nt: TGTGCCAGCTTGGCCGGGGCCGACACAGATACGCAGTATTTT

v_gene: TRBV2
abundance: .
d_gene: .
j_gene: TRBJ1-2
CDR3aa: CASRATFYGYTF
CDR3nt: TGTGCCAGCAGGGCAACTTTTTATGGCTACACCTTC

v_gene: TRBV6-1
abundance: .
d_gene: .
j_gene: TRBJ1-2
CDR3aa: CASSEQVNYGYTF
CDR3nt: TGTGCCAGCAGTGAACAGGTTAACTATGGCTACACCTTC

v_gene: TRBV2
abundance: few
d_gene: TRBD1
j_gene: TRBJ2-2
CDR3aa: CASKRQGTGELFF
CDR3nt: TGTGCCAGCAAAAGACAGGGTACCGGGGAGCTGTTTTTT

v_gene: TRBV29-1
abundance: .
d_gene: TRBD1
j_gene: TRBJ1-2
CDR3aa: CSGSGTGGRDYGYTF
CDR3nt: TGCAGCGGATCCGGGACAGGGGGAAGGGACTATGGCTACACCTTC

v_gene: TRBV5-1
abundance: few
d_gene: TRBD1
j_gene: TRBJ2-7
CDR3aa: CASSSGTVTYEQYF
CDR3nt: TGCGCCAGCAGCTCCGGGACAGTCACCTACGAGCAGTACTTC

v_gene: TRBV27
abundance: .
d_gene: .
j_gene: TRBJ1-1
CDR3aa: CASSRSGNTEAFF
CDR3nt: TGTGCCAGCAGTCGGTCGGGAAACACTGAAGCTTTCTTT

v_gene: TRBV10-2
abundance: .
d_gene: TRBD2
j_gene: TRBJ2-3
CDR3aa: CASSEPATSGADTQYF
CDR3nt: TGCGCCAGCAGCGAACCAGCGACTAGCGGGGCAGATACGCAGTATTTT

v_gene: TRBV30
abundance: .
d_gene: .
j_gene: TRBJ2-4
CDR3aa: CAWSVGTGNIQYF
CDR3nt: TGTGCCTGGAGTGTAGGTACAGGGAACATTCAGTACTTC

v_gene: TRBV6-5
abundance: .
d_gene: .
j_gene: TRBJ2-3
CDR3aa: CASSYSRGTDTQYF
CDR3nt: TGTGCCAGCAGTTACTCGAGAGGGACAGATACGCAGTATTTT

v_gene: TRBV4-3
abundance: .
d_gene: .
j_gene: TRBJ2-1
CDR3aa: CASSQHLHGAYNEQFF
CDR3nt: TGCGCCAGCAGCCAACACCTCCACGGAGCCTACAATGAGCAGTTCTTC